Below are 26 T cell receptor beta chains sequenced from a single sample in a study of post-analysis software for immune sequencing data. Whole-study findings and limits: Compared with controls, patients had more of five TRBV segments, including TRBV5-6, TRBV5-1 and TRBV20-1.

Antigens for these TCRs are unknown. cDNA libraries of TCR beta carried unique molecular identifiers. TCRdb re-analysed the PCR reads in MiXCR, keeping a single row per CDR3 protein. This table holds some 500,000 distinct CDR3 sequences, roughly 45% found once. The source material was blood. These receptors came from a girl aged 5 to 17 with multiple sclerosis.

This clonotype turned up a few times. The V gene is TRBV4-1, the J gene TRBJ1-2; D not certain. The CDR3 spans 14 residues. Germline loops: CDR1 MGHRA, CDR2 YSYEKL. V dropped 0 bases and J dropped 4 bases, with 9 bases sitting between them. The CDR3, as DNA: TGCGCCAGCAGCCAAGAGCGAGGTCTCTATGGCTACACCTTC. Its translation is CASSQERGLYGYTF.

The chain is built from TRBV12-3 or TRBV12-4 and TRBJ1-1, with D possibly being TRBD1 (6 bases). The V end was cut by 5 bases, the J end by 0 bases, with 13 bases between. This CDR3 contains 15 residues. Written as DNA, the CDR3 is TGTGCCAGCAGTCCCAGGGAGGGGGTGAACACTGAAGCTTTCTTT. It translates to CASSPREGVNTEAFF.

CDR3 DNA sequence: TGTGCCAGCAGCTTAGCGGGACAGAATCAAGAGACCCAGTACTTC. Translating gives CASSLAGQNQETQYF. This rearrangement joins TRBV7-8 to TRBJ2-5; 7 positions match TRBD1. The CDR3 loop spans 15 amino acids. Per germline, CDR1 SGHVS and CDR2 FQNEAQ. V shed 0 bases, J shed 2 bases, and the junction held 3 bases outside the gene matches. The full variable domain, in which reference TRBV7-8 and TRBJ2-5 provide the parts outside the CDR3, is GAGVSQSPRYKVAKRGQDVALRCDPISGHVSLFWYQQALGQGPEFLTYFQNEAQLDKSGLPSDRFFAERPEGSVSTLKIQRTQQEDSAVYLCASSLAGQNQETQYFGPGTRLLVL.

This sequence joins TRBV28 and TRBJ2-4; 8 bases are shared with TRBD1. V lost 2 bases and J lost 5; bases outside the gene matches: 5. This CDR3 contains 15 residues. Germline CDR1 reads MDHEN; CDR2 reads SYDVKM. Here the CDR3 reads CASSLVDRGQNIQYF. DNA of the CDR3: TGTGCCAGCAGTTTAGTTGACAGGGGACAAAACATTCAGTACTTC.

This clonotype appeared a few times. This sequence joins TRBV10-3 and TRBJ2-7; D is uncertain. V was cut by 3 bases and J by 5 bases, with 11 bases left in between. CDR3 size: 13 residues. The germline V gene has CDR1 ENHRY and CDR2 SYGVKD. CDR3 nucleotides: TGTGCCATCAGTGATGGGCAGGTTAACGAGCAGTACTTC. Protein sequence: CAISDGQVNEQYF.

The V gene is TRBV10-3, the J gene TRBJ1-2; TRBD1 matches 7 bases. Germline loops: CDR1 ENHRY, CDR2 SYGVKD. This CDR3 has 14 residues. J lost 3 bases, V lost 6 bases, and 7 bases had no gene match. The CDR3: CAIRDDREDYGYTF. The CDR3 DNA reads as TGTGCCATCAGAGACGACAGGGAGGACTATGGCTACACCTTC.

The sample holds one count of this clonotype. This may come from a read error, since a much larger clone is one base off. The CDR3 here is CSASLAGRIETQYF. The CDR3 DNA reads TGCAGTGCTAGTCTGGCGGGAAGGATAGAGACCCAGTACTTC. V usage is TRBV20-1 and J usage is TRBJ2-5; D might be TRBD2 (6 bases). This CDR3 region has 14 residues. V was trimmed by 3 bases and J by 4 bases, leaving 15 bases between them. CDR1 DFQATT and CDR2 SNEGSKA come from the germline V gene (reference sequence).

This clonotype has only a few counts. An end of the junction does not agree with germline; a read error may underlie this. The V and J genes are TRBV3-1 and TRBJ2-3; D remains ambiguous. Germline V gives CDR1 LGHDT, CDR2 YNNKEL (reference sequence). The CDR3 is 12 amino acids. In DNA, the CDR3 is TGTGCCAGCAGTCAAGTCGGGGATACGCAGTATTTT. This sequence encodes CASSQVGDTQYF.

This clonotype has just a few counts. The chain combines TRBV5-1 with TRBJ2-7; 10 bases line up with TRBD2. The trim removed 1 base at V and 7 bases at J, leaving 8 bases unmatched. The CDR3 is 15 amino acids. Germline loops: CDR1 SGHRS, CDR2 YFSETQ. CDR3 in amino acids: CASSLRSGREGEQYF. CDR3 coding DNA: TGCGCCAGCAGCTTGAGGAGCGGGAGGGAAGGGGAGCAGTACTTC.

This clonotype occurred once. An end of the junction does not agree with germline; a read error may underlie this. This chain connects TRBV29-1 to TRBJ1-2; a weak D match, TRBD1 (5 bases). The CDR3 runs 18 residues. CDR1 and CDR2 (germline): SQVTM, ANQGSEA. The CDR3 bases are TGCAGCGCTGAAAAAGAGGAGGGCATATCTCCTCGGGGGTATGGCTACACCTTC. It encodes CSAEKEEGISPRGYGYTF.

DNA of the CDR3: TGCAGTGCCCAGCAGACAAGTAGCGGGATGGATGAGCAGTTCTTC. Encoded protein: CSAQQTSSGMDEQFF. V and J are TRBV20-1 and TRBJ2-1; TRBD2 matches 8 bases. V shed 6 bases and J 8 bases; nucleotides not matched to a gene: 15. Germline CDR1 is DFQATT and CDR2 is SNEGSKA (reference sequence). The CDR3 runs to 15 residues.

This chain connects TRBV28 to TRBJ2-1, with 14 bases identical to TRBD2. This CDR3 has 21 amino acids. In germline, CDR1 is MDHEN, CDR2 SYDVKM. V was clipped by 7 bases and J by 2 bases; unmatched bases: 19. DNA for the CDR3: TGTGCCAGCAAGTTCCGCCGGACGGGACTAGCGGGAGTCTCGACCTACAATGAGCAGTTCTTC. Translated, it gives CASKFRRTGLAGVSTYNEQFF.

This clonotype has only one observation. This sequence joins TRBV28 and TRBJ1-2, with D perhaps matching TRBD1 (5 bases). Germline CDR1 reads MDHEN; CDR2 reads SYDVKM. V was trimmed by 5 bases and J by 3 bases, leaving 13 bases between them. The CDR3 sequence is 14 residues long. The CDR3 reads CASSARGADYGYTF. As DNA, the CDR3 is TGTGCCAGCAGTGCCCGCGGGGCGGACTATGGCTACACCTTC.

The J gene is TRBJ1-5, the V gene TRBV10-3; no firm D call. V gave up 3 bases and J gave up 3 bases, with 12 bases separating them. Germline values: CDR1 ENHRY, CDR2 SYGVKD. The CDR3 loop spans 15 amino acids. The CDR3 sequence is CAISDPRLNNQPQHF. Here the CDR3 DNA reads TGTGCCATCAGTGACCCCAGGTTGAACAATCAGCCCCAGCATTTT.

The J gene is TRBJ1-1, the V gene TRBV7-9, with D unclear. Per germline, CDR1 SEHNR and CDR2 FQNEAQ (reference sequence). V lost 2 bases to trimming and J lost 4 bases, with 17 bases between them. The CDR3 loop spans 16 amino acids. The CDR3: CASSLFKKAVVTEAFF. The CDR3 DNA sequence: TGTGCCAGCAGCTTATTTAAAAAGGCCGTTGTCACTGAAGCTTTCTTT.

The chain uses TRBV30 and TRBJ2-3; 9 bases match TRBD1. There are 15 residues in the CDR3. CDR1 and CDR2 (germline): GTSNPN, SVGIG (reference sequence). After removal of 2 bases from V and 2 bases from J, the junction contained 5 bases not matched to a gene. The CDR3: CAWSPGTGLTDTQYF. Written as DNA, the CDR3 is TGTGCCTGGAGTCCCGGGACAGGGCTCACAGATACGCAGTATTTT.

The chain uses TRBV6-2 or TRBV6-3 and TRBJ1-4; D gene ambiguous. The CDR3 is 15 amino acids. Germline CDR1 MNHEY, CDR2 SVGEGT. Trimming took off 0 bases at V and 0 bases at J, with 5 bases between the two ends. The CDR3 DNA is TGTGCCAGCAGTTACTCCGGGACAACTAATGAAAAACTGTTTTTT. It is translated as CASSYSGTTNEKLFF.

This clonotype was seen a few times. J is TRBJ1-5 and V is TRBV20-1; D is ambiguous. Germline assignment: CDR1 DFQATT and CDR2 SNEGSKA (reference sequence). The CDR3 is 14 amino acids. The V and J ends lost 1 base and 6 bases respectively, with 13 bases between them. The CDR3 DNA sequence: TGCAGTGCTAGAGTTGGAGGGATCGGTCAGCCCCAGCATTTT. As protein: CSARVGGIGQPQHF.

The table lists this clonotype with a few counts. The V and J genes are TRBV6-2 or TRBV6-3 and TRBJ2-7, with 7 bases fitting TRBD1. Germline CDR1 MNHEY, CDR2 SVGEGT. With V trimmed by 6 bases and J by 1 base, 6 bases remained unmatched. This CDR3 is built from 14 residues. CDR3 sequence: CASRPRQGSYEQYF. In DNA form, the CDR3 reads TGTGCCAGCAGGCCCCGACAGGGTTCCTACGAGCAGTACTTC.

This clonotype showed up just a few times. CDR3 sequence reads: CASTLVNTEAFF. The CDR3 region has the DNA TGTGCCAGCACCTTGGTGAACACTGAAGCTTTCTTT. The chain uses TRBV12-3 or TRBV12-4 and TRBJ1-1; D unclear. This CDR3 is 12 amino acids long. V was clipped by 7 bases and J by 0 bases, with 6 bases between them.

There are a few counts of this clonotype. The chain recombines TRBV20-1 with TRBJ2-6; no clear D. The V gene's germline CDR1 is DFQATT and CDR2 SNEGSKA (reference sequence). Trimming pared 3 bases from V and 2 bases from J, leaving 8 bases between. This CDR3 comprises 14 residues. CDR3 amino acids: CSASFQPGANVLTF. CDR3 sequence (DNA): TGCAGTGCTAGCTTTCAACCTGGGGCCAACGTCCTGACTTTC.

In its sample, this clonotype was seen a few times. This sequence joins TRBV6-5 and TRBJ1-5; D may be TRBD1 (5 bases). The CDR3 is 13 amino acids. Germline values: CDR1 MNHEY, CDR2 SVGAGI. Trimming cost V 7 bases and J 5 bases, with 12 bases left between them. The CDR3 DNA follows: TGTGCCAGCACTAGGGGTAGGGATCAGCCCCAGCATTTT. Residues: CASTRGRDQPQHF.

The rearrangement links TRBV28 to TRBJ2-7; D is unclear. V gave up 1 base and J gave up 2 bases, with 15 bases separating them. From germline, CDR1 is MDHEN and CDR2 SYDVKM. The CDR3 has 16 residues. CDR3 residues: CASSLFRPNSPYEQYF. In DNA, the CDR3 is TGTGCCAGCAGTTTATTCCGACCGAACTCACCCTACGAGCAGTACTTC.

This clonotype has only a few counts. DNA of the CDR3: TGTGCCAGCAGCCAAGTTAAGGATCGCGGTACGCAGTATTTT. Amino acid sequence: CASSQVKDRGTQYF. This chain links TRBV4-2 with TRBJ2-3; unclear D gene. This CDR3 is built from 14 residues. The V end was cut by 1 base, the J end by 8 bases, with 13 bases between. CDR1 is LGHNA and CDR2 is YNFKEQ in the germline V gene.

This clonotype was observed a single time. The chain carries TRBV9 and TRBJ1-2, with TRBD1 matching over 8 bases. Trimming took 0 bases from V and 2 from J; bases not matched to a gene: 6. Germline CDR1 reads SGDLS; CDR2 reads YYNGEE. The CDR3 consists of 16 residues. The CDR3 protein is CASSVGGQAGNYGYTF. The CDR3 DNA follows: TGTGCCAGCAGCGTAGGGGGACAGGCCGGAAACTATGGCTACACCTTC.

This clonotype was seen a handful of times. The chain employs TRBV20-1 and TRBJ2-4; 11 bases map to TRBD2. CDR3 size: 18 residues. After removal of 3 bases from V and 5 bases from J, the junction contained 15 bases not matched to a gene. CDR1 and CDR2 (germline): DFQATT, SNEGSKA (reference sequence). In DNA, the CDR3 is TGCAGTGCTAGGGCGACTAGCGGGACATGGTCCTATGAAAACATTCAGTACTTC. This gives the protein CSARATSGTWSYENIQYF.